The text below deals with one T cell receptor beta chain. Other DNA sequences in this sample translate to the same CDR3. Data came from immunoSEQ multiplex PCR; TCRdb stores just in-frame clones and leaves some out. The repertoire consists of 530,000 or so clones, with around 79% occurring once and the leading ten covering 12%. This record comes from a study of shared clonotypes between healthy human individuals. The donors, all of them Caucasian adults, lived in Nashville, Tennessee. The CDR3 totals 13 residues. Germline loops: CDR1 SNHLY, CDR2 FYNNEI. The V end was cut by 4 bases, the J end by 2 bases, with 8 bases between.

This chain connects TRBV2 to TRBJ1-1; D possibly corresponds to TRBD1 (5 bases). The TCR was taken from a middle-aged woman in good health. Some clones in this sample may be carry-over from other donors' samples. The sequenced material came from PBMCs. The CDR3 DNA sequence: TGTGCCAGCAGTGTGCAGGGAAACACTGAAGCTTTCTTT. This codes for CASSVQGNTEAFF.